Included here is one T cell receptor beta chain sequence, with context. This clonotype occurred many times. This clone's antigen is unknown. No clone much larger than this one lies a single base away; base qualities are absent. These data are taken from a study of CD8 T cells in ankylosing spondylitis (dated by TCRdb to about 2017). The study in broad terms: The study profiled T cell receptor beta repertoires in healthy donors and ankylosing spondylitis patients to find disease-linked TCR variants. Peripheral blood was sampled, and synovial fluid was additionally collected from ankylosing spondylitis patients. The whole study cohort included under 140 healthy donors and 25 or so ankylosing spondylitis patients.

Paper-wide results and their limitations: The disease-linked clones were reported to be significantly enriched in matched synovial fluid samples from ankylosing spondylitis patients. A CD8+ phenotype was shown by the disease-linked clones, which were found at relatively low frequencies in peripheral blood. Some motif variants were previously reported in synovial fluid and blood of reactive arthritis patients, suggesting common disease-initiation mechanisms. A TCR beta motif made up of about eight highly homologous amino acid variants appeared to be characteristic of blood from ankylosing spondylitis patients.

Data came from an Illumina HiSeq 2500. Quantitative 5'-RACE with molecular barcodes was used to prepare TCR beta libraries. Regarding the original processing steps: A new computational method, built on a probabilistic model of VDJ rearrangement, was used to identify disease-linked TCR variants. TCRdb's own reprocessing of the public reads used fastp at Q25 and MiXCR and kept productive beta chains. Rows with one shared CDR3 protein collapse into an entry with the most common genes and DNA. In this record, the V and J calls reflect TCRdb's handling and not the investigators' own analysis. A total of around 130,000 distinct CDR3 sequences appear in this sample, more than 15% of them only once. Approximately 30% of the sample belongs to the ten largest clones. At the junction V is shortened by 0 bases and J by 6 bases, with 6 bases in between. The germline V gene gives CDR1 as MNHEY and CDR2 as SVGAGI. Its CDR3 holds 13 amino acids, cysteine through phenylalanine. Only CDR3 DNA remains: 39 bases, in frame from the first base.

The sequenced sample consisted of blood, either unsorted or a sorted T cell fraction (not recorded which). The TCR sequence derives from a male donor with ankylosing spondylitis. This chain is built from TRBV6-5 and TRBJ2-1; no D gene call is confident. The CDR3 corresponds to CASSYSIGNEQFF. The nucleotide sequence is given as TGTGCCAGCAGTTACTCCATAGGCAATGAGCAGTTCTTC.